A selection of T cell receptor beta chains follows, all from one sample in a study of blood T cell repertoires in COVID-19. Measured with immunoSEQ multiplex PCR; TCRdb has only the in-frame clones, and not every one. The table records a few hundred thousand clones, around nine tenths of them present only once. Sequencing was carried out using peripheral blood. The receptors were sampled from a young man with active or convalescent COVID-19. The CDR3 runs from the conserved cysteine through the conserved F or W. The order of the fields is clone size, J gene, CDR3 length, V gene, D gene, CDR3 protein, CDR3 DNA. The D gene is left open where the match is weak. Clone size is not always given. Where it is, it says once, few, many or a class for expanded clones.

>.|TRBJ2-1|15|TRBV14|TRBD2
CASAGDPIYYNEQFF
TGTGCCAGCGCGGGAGACCCAATCTACTACAATGAGCAGTTCTTC
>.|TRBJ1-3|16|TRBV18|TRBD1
CASSPGQGGSGNTIYF
TGTGCCAGCTCACCCGGACAGGGGGGCTCTGGAAACACCATATATTTT
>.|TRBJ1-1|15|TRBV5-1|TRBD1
CASSLRQGGDTEAFF
TGCGCCAGCAGCCTCCGACAGGGCGGGGACACTGAAGCTTTCTTT
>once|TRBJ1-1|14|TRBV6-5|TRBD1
CASRETGPNTEAFF
TGTGCCAGCAGAGAGACAGGGCCGAACACTGAAGCTTTCTTT
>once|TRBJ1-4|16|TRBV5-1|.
CASSQKGAGTNEKLFF
TGCGCCAGCAGCCAAAAAGGGGCAGGCACTAATGAAAAACTGTTTTTT
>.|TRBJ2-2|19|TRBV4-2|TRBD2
CASSPTSGRAQGNTGELFF
TGTGCCAGCAGCCCGACTAGCGGGAGGGCCCAGGGGAACACCGGGGAGCTGTTTTTT
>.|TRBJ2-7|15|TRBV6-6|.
CASSYSVLGGSEQYF
.
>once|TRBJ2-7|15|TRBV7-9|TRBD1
CASSSSGTAAYEQYF
TGTGCCAGCAGCTCCTCCGGGACAGCGGCCTACGAGCAGTACTTC
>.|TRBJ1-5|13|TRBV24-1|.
CATMAGSNQPQHF
TGTGCCACCATGGCGGGAAGCAATCAGCCCCAGCATTTT
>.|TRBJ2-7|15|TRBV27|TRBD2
CASSLVGTRYNEQYF
TGTGCCAGCAGTTTAGTTGGGACTAGGTATAACGAGCAGTACTTC
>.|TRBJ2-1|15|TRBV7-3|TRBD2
CASSSSGGTFDEQFF
TGTGCCAGCAGCTCAAGCGGGGGGACTTTCGATGAGCAGTTCTTC
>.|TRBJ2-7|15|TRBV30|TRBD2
CAWSKAGRFSYEQYF
TGTGCCTGGAGTAAAGCGGGACGGTTCTCCTACGAGCAGTACTTC
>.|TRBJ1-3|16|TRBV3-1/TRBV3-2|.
CASSQLLSSSGNTIYF
TGTGCCAGCAGCCAACTACTTTCGAGCTCTGGAAACACCATATATTTT
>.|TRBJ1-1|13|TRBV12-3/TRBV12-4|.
CASSLQQNTEAFF
TGTGCCAGCAGTTTACAACAGAACACTGAAGCTTTCTTT
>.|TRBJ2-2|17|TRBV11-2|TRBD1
CASSLRWQGALPGELFF
TGTGCCAGCAGCTTAAGGTGGCAGGGGGCGTTACCCGGGGAGCTGTTTTTT
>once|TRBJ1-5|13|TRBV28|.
CASKKGVGQPQHF
TGTGCCAGCAAGAAGGGGGTCGGACAGCCCCAGCATTTT
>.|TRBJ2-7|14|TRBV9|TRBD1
CASSGDRAGYEQYF
TGTGCCAGCAGCGGAGACAGGGCCGGCTACGAGCAGTACTTC
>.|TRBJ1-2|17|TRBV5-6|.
CASSLAKQGTTEYGYTF
TGTGCCAGCAGCTTGGCCAAACAGGGTACGACGGAGTATGGCTACACCTTC
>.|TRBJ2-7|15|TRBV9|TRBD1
CASSPEGQGVYEQYF
TGTGCCAGCAGCCCCGAGGGACAGGGCGTCTACGAGCAGTACTTC
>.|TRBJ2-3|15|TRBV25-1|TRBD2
CASSEPAGWGHTQYF
TGTGCCAGCAGTGAACCAGCGGGATGGGGCCATACGCAGTATTTT
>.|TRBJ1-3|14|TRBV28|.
CASISASTGNTIYF
TGTGCCAGCATCTCCGCTAGCACTGGAAACACCATATATTTT
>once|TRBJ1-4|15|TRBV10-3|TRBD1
CAISESGGTNEKLFF
TGTGCCATCAGTGAATCAGGGGGAACTAATGAAAAACTGTTTTTT
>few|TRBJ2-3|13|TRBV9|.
CASSVGRTDTQYF
TGTGCCAGCAGCGTAGGGAGAACAGATACGCAGTATTTT
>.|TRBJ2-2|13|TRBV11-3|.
CASSLRGTGELFF
TGTGCCAGCAGCTTGCGGGGAACCGGGGAGCTGTTTTTT
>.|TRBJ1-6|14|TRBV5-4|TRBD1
CASSWTGNDSPLHF
TGTGCCAGCAGCTGGACAGGGAATGATTCACCCCTCCACTTT
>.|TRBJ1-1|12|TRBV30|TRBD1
CAWSSGGAEAFF
TGTGCCTGGAGTTCAGGGGGCGCTGAAGCTTTCTTT
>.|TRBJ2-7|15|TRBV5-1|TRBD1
CASSLGQGGSYEQYF
TGCGCCAGCAGCTTGGGACAGGGGGGCTCCTACGAGCAGTACTTC
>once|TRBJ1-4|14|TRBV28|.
CASSPDGGGEKLFF
TGTGCCAGCAGTCCCGATGGGGGGGGCGAAAAACTGTTTTTT